The 11 T cell receptor beta chains listed next were all sequenced from one sample in a study of blood T cell repertoires in COVID-19. Clones were sequenced by immunoSEQ multiplex PCR, and TCRdb holds only the in-frame ones, with some missing. The sample lists about 100,000 clones, less than 80% seen once, with approximately 22% in the top ten. Sequenced input: peripheral blood. The receptor set was obtained from a man aged 65 to 79 with active or convalescent COVID-19.

The chain combines TRBV5-6 with TRBJ1-5; D is uncertain. Germline loops: CDR1 SGHDT, CDR2 YYEEEE. The CDR3 contains 14 residues. Deletions cut 2 bases from V and 3 bases from J, with 9 bases between. The CDR3 is CASSLWQINQPQHF. The CDR3 DNA reads as TGTGCCAGCAGCTTATGGCAGATCAATCAGCCCCAGCATTTT.

V usage is TRBV5-6 and J usage is TRBJ1-6; 7 positions match TRBD1. The CDR3 runs 15 residues. Germline trimming cut 3 bases from V and 5 bases from J; bases unmatched to any gene: 5. In germline, CDR1 is SGHDT, CDR2 YYEEEE. Here the CDR3 DNA reads TGTGCCAGCAGCTCCTACAGGGGTGATAATTCACCCCTCCACTTT. Protein sequence: CASSSYRGDNSPLHF.

The rearrangement uses TRBV6-5 and TRBJ2-7; 9 nucleotides match TRBD2. Germline V gene sequence: CDR1 MNHEY, CDR2 SVGAGI. The CDR3 is made up of 14 amino acids. With V trimmed by 5 bases and J by 2 bases, 4 bases remained unmatched. The CDR3 sequence: CASSISGGTYEQYF. The CDR3 nucleotides are TGTGCCAGCAGTATTAGCGGGGGAACCTACGAGCAGTACTTC.

This clone occurred once. Other DNA sequences in the sample encode the same CDR3. The V and J genes are TRBV9 and TRBJ1-1, with unresolved D. Germline CDR1 SGDLS, CDR2 YYNGEE. The germline V and J ends were trimmed by 1 base and 2 bases, with 6 bases remaining between them. There are 13 residues in the CDR3. The CDR3 DNA follows: TGTGCCAGCAGCGTACGAGGAAACACTGAAGCTTTCTTT. The encoded protein is CASSVRGNTEAFF.

The chain recombines TRBV28 with TRBJ2-2, with 13 bases that match TRBD2. The germline CDR1 and CDR2 sequences are MDHEN and SYDVKM. The CDR3 has 15 residues. V lost 7 bases to trimming and J lost 7 bases; unmatched junction nucleotides: 6. CDR3 amino acids: CASKGLAGDGGELFF. Here the CDR3 DNA reads TGTGCCAGCAAAGGACTAGCGGGAGATGGCGGGGAGCTGTTTTTT.

The V call is TRBV11-2, the J call TRBJ2-7, with 10 bases aligning to TRBD2. CDR1 and CDR2 (germline): SGHAT, FQNNGV. The CDR3 is 16 residues long. J was trimmed by 1 base and V by 5 bases; bases with no gene match: 8. The CDR3 loop reads CASSVVSGRRSYEQYF. DNA for the CDR3: TGTGCCAGCAGCGTAGTTAGCGGGAGGAGATCCTACGAGCAGTACTTC.

The genes are TRBV5-1 and TRBJ2-1; 11 bases fit TRBD1. CDR3 size: 14 residues. Germline values: CDR1 SGHRS, CDR2 YFSETQ. V lost 3 bases to trimming and J lost 10 bases; unmatched junction nucleotides: 6. CDR3 DNA: TGCGCCAGCAGCTCTGGACAGGGGGCGGACGAGCAGTTCTTC. Its protein product is CASSSGQGADEQFF.

This chain joins TRBV21-1 and TRBJ2-5; the D segment call TRBD1 is taken from the table without a DNA check. TRBV21-1 represents a pseudogene. This CDR3 region has 15 residues. DNA for the CDR3: TGTGCCAGCAGCACGTCGGACAGGGGGTTCGAGACCCAGTACTTC. Translating gives CASSTSDRGFETQYF.

This chain connects TRBV19 to TRBJ2-1; 7 bases match TRBD2. From germline, CDR1 is LNHDA and CDR2 SQIVND (reference sequence). The ends lost 1 base at V and 6 bases at J; junction bases unmatched: 6. This CDR3 has 15 amino acids. DNA of the CDR3: TGTGCCAGTAGTATAGCGGGAGCGGGGCGCAATGAGCAGTTCTTC. Protein sequence: CASSIAGAGRNEQFF.

This chain links TRBV6-4 with TRBJ1-1; 11 nucleotides align to TRBD1. V trimming: 6 bases; J trimming: 1 base; junction bases outside the gene matches: 4. This CDR3 spans 15 amino acids. Germline CDR1 MRHNA, CDR2 SNTAGT. The CDR3 protein is CASSGDRGSNTEAFF. CDR3 sequence (DNA): TGTGCCAGCAGCGGGGACAGGGGGTCGAACACTGAAGCTTTCTTT.

This chain connects TRBV18 to TRBJ2-4, with 8 bases identical to TRBD2. Germline V gene sequence: CDR1 KGHSH, CDR2 LQKENI. The CDR3 is 15 amino acids. The ends lost 4 bases at V and 6 bases at J; junction bases unmatched: 8. CDR3 nucleotide sequence: TGTGCCAGCTCACGGGGACTAGAGGCGGGAAACATTCAGTACTTC. It codes for CASSRGLEAGNIQYF.